This TCR beta chain was obtained from a study of blood T cell repertoires in COVID-19. In the study overall: The origin of the acute and convalescent COVID-19 samples was the United States, Italy and Spain. T cells, B-cell-depleted T cells, or PBMCs provided the cDNA or gDNA that served as material.

Original processing notes: Reference gene primer amplification gave estimated nucleated cell counts. Profiled with immunoSEQ multiplex PCR; TCRdb holds only in-frame clones, not every one. V, J and clone size were drawn from that table, and D and trimming were deduced from the DNA. Altogether roughly 75,000 clones are present, approximately 83% being singletons, with the ten largest covering roughly 27%. This clone occurred once. The source of this sequence is a man in his sixties or seventies with acute or convalescent COVID-19. Specimen: peripheral blood.

In DNA form, the CDR3 reads TGTGCCAGCAGCGGCCCGGCAGGGGGAAACACCGGGGAGCTGTTTTTT. Amino acids: CASSGPAGGNTGELFF. The chain joins TRBV9 to TRBJ2-2; 7 bases fit TRBD1. In germline, CDR1 is SGDLS, CDR2 YYNGEE. The ends lost 3 bases at V and 2 bases at J; junction bases unmatched: 7. The CDR3 consists of 16 residues.